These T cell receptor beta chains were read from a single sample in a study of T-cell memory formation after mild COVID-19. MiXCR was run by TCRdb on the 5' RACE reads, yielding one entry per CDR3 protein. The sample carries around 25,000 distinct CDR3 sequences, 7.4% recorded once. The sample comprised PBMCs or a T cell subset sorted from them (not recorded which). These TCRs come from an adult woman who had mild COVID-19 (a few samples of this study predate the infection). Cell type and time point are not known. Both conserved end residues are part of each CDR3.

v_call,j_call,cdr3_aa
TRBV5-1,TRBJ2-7,CASSRTSASHEQYF
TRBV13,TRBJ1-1,CASTLGGRNTEAFF
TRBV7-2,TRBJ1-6,CASSLAPGQPHSPLHF
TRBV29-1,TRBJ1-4,CSVEDWTGGEKLFF
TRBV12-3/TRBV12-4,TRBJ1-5,CASSQQDSREQPQHF
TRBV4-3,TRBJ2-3,CASSQELAGGTDTQYF
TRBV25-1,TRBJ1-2,CASSDLGVRGENGYTF
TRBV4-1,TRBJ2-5,CASSQVVAGVFQETQYF
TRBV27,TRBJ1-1,CASRGQGLIGTEAFF
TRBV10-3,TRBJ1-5,CAISEGPGADQPQHF
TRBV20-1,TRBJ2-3,CSANWLAGISRSDTQYF
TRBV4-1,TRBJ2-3,CASSQATGLVTTDTQYF
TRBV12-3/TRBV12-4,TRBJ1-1,CASSSAWTGNTEAFF
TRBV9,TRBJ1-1,CASSVTGTMNTEAFF
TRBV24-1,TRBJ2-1,CATSLTQGSSYNEQFF
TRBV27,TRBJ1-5,CASSLRGGMVDQPQHF
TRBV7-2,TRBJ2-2,CASASSTSGRGTGELFF
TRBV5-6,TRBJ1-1,CASSWNRVSNTEAFF
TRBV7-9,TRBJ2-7,CASSLAQGGAGNEQYF
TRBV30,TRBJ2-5,CAWAPGQGSETQYF
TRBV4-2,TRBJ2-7,CASSQDFGTSGSSEQYF
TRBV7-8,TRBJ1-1,CASSLAGQVNTEAFF
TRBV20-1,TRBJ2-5,CSTFQETQYF